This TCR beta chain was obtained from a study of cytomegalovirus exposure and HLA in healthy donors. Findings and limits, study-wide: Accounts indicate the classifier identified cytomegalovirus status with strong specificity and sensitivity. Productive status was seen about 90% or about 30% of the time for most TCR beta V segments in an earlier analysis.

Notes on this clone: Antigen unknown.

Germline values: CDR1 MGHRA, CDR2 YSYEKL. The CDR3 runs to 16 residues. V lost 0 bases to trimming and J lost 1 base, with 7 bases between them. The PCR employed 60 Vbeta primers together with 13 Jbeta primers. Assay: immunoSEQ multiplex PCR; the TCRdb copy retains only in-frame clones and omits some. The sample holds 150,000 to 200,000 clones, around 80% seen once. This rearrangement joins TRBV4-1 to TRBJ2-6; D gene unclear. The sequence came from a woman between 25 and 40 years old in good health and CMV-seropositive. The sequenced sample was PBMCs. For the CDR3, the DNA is TGCGCCAGCAGCCAAGATGTGGAGTCTGGGGCCAACGTCCTGACTTTC. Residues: CASSQDVESGANVLTF.